These 32 T cell receptor beta chains originate from one sample sequenced in a study of blood T cell repertoires in COVID-19. Sequenced by immunoSEQ multiplex PCR; TCRdb stores in-frame clones only, minus some. The sample shows 90,000 to 100,000 clones, around 90% of them seen only once. Sequenced sample: peripheral blood. These receptors all stem from a man between 60 and 75 years old with COVID-19, enrolled during active disease.

The chain uses TRBV19 and TRBJ2-3; 15 positions match TRBD2. The V and J ends lost 10 bases and 1 base, in that order; junction bases with no gene match: 9. Germline-derived CDR1 and CDR2 are LNHDA and SQIVND (reference sequence). The CDR3 consists of 17 residues. The CDR3 protein is CATDGLAGGPGTDTQYF. The CDR3 DNA is TGTGCCACCGATGGACTAGCGGGAGGGCCCGGCACAGATACGCAGTATTTT.

This chain links TRBV9 with TRBJ1-4, with D possibly TRBD1 on 6 matching bases. Between the trimmed V and J ends, which lost 0 bases and 4 bases, there was a span of 10 bases. This CDR3 spans 15 amino acids. CDR1 is SGDLS and CDR2 is YYNGEE in the germline V gene. The CDR3 loop is CASSVEGHGNEKLFF. In nucleotides, the CDR3 is TGTGCCAGCAGCGTAGAGGGACACGGTAATGAAAAACTGTTTTTT.

The sample holds one count of this clone. The chain uses TRBV20-1 and TRBJ2-1; 9 nucleotides align to TRBD2. The CDR3 runs to 14 residues. After removal of 3 bases from V and 7 bases from J, the junction contained 7 bases not matched to a gene. The germline V gene encodes CDR1 DFQATT and CDR2 SNEGSKA (reference sequence). The CDR3 nucleotides read TGCAGTGCTAGTTCAGCGGGAGGTAGTAATGAGCAGTTCTTC. This translates into CSASSAGGSNEQFF.

V and J are TRBV24-1 and TRBJ2-1; 7 positions match TRBD1. The junction had 9 bases not matched to a gene; V was cut back by 7 bases and J by 7 bases. This CDR3 comprises 14 residues. Germline loops: CDR1 KGHDR, CDR2 SFDVKD. Written as DNA, the CDR3 is TGTGCCACCAGCCAAACAGGGGACCTAAATGAGCAGTTCTTC. This codes for CATSQTGDLNEQFF.

V usage is TRBV9 and J usage is TRBJ2-3; D might be TRBD2 (6 bases). The ends were cut back, 4 bases at V and 8 bases at J, with 20 bases in the middle. The germline CDR1 and CDR2 sequences are SGDLS and YYNGEE. The CDR3 runs 15 residues. The CDR3 nucleotides read TGTGCCAGCAGCCCACGGGAGAGCCTCTCCAGTACGCAGTATTTT. Its protein is CASSPRESLSSTQYF.

The chain links TRBV30 to TRBJ1-6, with 10 nucleotides matching TRBD1. The CDR3 is made up of 14 amino acids. Looked up from germline, CDR1 is GTSNPN and CDR2 is SVGIG (reference sequence). J gave up 8 bases and V 8 bases, and 9 bases lay outside the gene matches. CDR3 bases: TGTGCCACCGACCCCGGGACAGGGGATTCACCCCTCCACTTT. This gives the protein CATDPGTGDSPLHF.

This clone was observed a few times. The chain uses TRBV7-9 and TRBJ1-2; TRBD1 matches 10 bases. Germline CDR1 is SEHNR and CDR2 is FQNEAQ (reference sequence). Germline trimming cut 5 bases from V and 7 bases from J; bases unmatched to any gene: 4. The length of the CDR3 is 13 residues. CDR3 DNA: TGTGCCAGCAGCAGAAGGACAGGGGGTGGCTACACCTTC. This codes for CASSRRTGGGYTF.

This chain joins TRBV15 and TRBJ1-2; D is possibly TRBD1 (6 bases). CDR1 is LNHNV, CDR2 YYDKDF, per germline (reference sequence). The CDR3 sequence is 16 residues long. Between the trimmed V and J ends, which lost 2 bases and 2 bases, there was a span of 15 bases. The CDR3 DNA reads as TGTGCCACCAGCAGATACCCGGGACAAGAGAACTATGGCTACACCTTC. It codes for CATSRYPGQENYGYTF. Supplemented by reference TRBV15 and TRBJ1-2, the full variable domain reads DAMVIQNPRYQVTQFGKPVTLSCSQTLNHNVMYWYQQKSSQAPKLLFHYYDKDFNNEADTPDNFQSRRPNTSFCFLDIRSPGLGDTAMYLCATSRYPGQENYGYTFGSGTRLTVV.

This clone was seen more than once but under ten times. The rearrangement links TRBV5-1 to TRBJ2-1; no clear D gene. The germline CDR1 and CDR2 sequences are SGHRS and YFSETQ. The CDR3 contains 13 residues. V shed 0 bases and J shed 3 bases, with 4 bases lying between them. For the CDR3, the DNA is TGCGCCAGCAGCTTGGCGGTCTACAATGAGCAGTTCTTC. Protein product: CASSLAVYNEQFF. The complete variable domain, with remaining parts taken from reference TRBV5-1 and TRBJ2-1, reads KAGVTQTPRYLIKTRGQQVTLSCSPISGHRSVSWYQQTPGQGLQFLFEYFSETQRNKGNFPGRFSGRQFSNSRSEMNVSTLELGDSALYLCASSLAVYNEQFFGPGTRLTVL.

This chain joins TRBV2 and TRBJ2-1; 11 bases are shared with TRBD2. The V gene end was trimmed by 3 bases and the J gene end by 6 bases; junction bases not matched to a gene: 1. The CDR3 runs 14 residues. Looked up from germline, CDR1 is SNHLY and CDR2 is FYNNEI. This CDR3 is CASSEGTSGNEQFF. CDR3 DNA: TGTGCCAGCAGTGAGGGGACTAGCGGCAATGAGCAGTTCTTC.

This chain links TRBV14 with TRBJ2-3; D uncertain. Germline CDR1 reads SGHDN; CDR2 reads FVKESK. The CDR3 runs 13 residues. V was cut by 7 bases and J by 4 bases, with 12 bases left in between. CDR3 protein: CASTTTWADTQYF. In DNA, the CDR3 is TGTGCCAGCACCACTACTTGGGCAGATACGCAGTATTTT.

The chain employs TRBV9 and TRBJ1-2; weak D call: TRBD1 (6 bases). Trimming cost V 0 bases and J 1 base, with 10 bases left between them. Per germline, CDR1 SGDLS and CDR2 YYNGEE. The CDR3 totals 15 residues. The CDR3 bases are TGTGCCAGCAGCGTAGAATGGGGGCATAACTATGGCTACACCTTC. The encoded protein is CASSVEWGHNYGYTF.

There are a few counts of this clone. This chain connects TRBV11-3 to TRBJ1-1; tentative D call: TRBD1 (6 bases). This CDR3 is built from 15 residues. In germline, CDR1 is SGHNT, CDR2 YENEEA. With 5 bases removed from V and 5 bases from J, the gap between germline ends came to 18 bases. In DNA, the CDR3 is TGTGCCAGCAGCCGAGGGGGTAGCAGTGGTACTGAAGCTTTCTTT. Translation gives CASSRGGSSGTEAFF.

The DNA of the CDR3 is TGTGCCAGCAGCCAAGAAATCGCCTACCCTAGCACAGATACGCAGTATTTT. Translated: CASSQEIAYPSTDTQYF. The chain has TRBV3-1 (or the pseudogene TRBV3-2) and TRBJ2-3, with D unclear. V was cut by 0 bases and J by 0 bases, with 13 bases left in between. The germline V gene has CDR1 LGHDT and CDR2 YNNKEL (reference sequence). This CDR3 has 17 amino acids.

CDR3 nucleotides: TGTGCCAGCAGCGGTTTCACAGGGGCAAATTCACCCCTCCACTTT. Translated, it gives CASSGFTGANSPLHF. The rearrangement links TRBV5-5 to TRBJ1-6, with 7 bases lining up with TRBD1. Germline V CDR1 and CDR2: SGHKS, YYEKEE (reference sequence). The CDR3 length is 15 residues. V lost 4 bases, J lost 7 bases, and 8 bases stayed unmatched.

The chain employs TRBV4-3 and TRBJ2-3; D is possibly TRBD2 (5 bases). The germline V gene encodes CDR1 LGHNA and CDR2 YSLEER. CDR3 length: 16 residues. The V gene lost 1 base and the J gene lost 4 bases, with 15 bases spanning the gap. The CDR3 is CASSQGINLGADTQYF. DNA for the CDR3: TGCGCCAGCAGCCAAGGTATTAACTTGGGAGCAGATACGCAGTATTTT.

This clone appeared a single time. This chain joins TRBV28 and TRBJ2-7; maybe TRBD1 (6 bases). Germline values: CDR1 MDHEN, CDR2 SYDVKM. The CDR3 sequence is 13 residues long. V lost 8 bases to trimming and J lost 0 bases, with 11 bases between them. The CDR3 region has the DNA TGTGCCAGCGGAAGACAGGACTCCTACGAGCAGTACTTC. Translation gives CASGRQDSYEQYF.

This chain joins TRBV6-5 and TRBJ2-3; possibly TRBD1 for D (5 bases). The CDR3 runs 15 residues. Trimming shortened V by 7 bases and J by 5 bases, and 19 bases separated the two germline ends. CDR1 MNHEY and CDR2 SVGAGI come from the germline V gene. CDR3 in DNA: TGTGCCAGCACCGAAGGAGTAGGGGAAGTAGATACGCAGTATTTT. This translates into CASTEGVGEVDTQYF.

V gene TRBV2 combines with J gene TRBJ2-1; D may be TRBD1 (7 bases). Germline V lookup: CDR1 SNHLY, CDR2 FYNNEI. V lost 6 bases, J lost 7 bases, and 19 bases lay in between. This CDR3 is built from 15 residues. As DNA, the CDR3 is TGTGCCAGCAGGAGGGAAGCAGGGGGAGGAAATGAGCAGTTCTTC. As protein: CASRREAGGGNEQFF.

The chain links TRBV15 to TRBJ2-5; 9 nucleotides agree with TRBD2. V lost 1 base to trimming and J lost 2 bases; unmatched junction nucleotides: 5. Germline V gene data show CDR1 as LNHNV and CDR2 as YYDKDF (reference sequence). The CDR3 has 16 amino acids. The CDR3 spells CATSRVGTSGQETQYF. The CDR3, as DNA: TGTGCCACCAGCAGAGTAGGAACTAGCGGGCAAGAGACCCAGTACTTC. Complete variable domain (other parts from reference TRBV15 and TRBJ2-5): DAMVIQNPRYQVTQFGKPVTLSCSQTLNHNVMYWYQQKSSQAPKLLFHYYDKDFNNEADTPDNFQSRRPNTSFCFLDIRSPGLGDTAMYLCATSRVGTSGQETQYFGPGTRLLVL.

The chain carries TRBV7-9 and TRBJ1-3, with TRBD1 as a possible D gene (5 bases). The germline V gene encodes CDR1 SEHNR and CDR2 FQNEAQ (reference sequence). The ends were cut back, 5 bases at V and 0 bases at J, with 8 bases in the middle. The CDR3 has 14 amino acids. This CDR3 reads CASSGGSSGNTIYF. The CDR3 region has the DNA TGTGCCAGCAGCGGGGGGAGCTCTGGAAACACCATATATTTT.

The chain couples TRBV19 to TRBJ1-2, with 7 bases lining up with TRBD1. The CDR3 is 14 residues long. CDR1 LNHDA and CDR2 SQIVND come from the germline V gene (reference sequence). Trimming took 4 bases from V and 5 from J; bases not matched to a gene: 7. The DNA for the CDR3 is TGTGCCAGTAGTAGAGGGGACAGTGGATATGGCTACACCTTC. It encodes CASSRGDSGYGYTF.

This chain uses TRBV20-1 with TRBJ2-1; 7 nucleotides line up with TRBD2. CDR3 length: 11 residues. Germline lookup yields CDR1 DFQATT and CDR2 SNEGSKA (reference sequence). V gave up 8 bases and J gave up 5 bases; unmatched junction bases: 3. The CDR3 DNA follows: TGCAGTCCCCGGGGGGACAATGAGCAGTTCTTC. It yields the protein CSPRGDNEQFF.

This chain joins TRBV7-3 and TRBJ2-2; TRBD2 agrees at 8 bases. V was pared by 2 bases and J by 3 bases, with 5 bases of the junction left unmatched. The CDR3 spans 16 residues. Germline-derived CDR1 and CDR2 are SGHTA and FQGTGA. Here the CDR3 DNA reads TGTGCCAGCAGCTTAGGGCTAGCGGGCCACACCGGGGAGCTGTTTTTT. Translating it yields CASSLGLAGHTGELFF.

In DNA, the CDR3 is TGTGCCAGCAGCGATGGCAGCTCCTACAATGAGCAGTTCTTC. This sequence encodes CASSDGSSYNEQFF. The chain carries TRBV11-3 and TRBJ2-1; D unresolved. V gave up 5 bases and J gave up 0 bases, with 8 bases separating them. The length of the CDR3 is 14 residues. The germline V gene encodes CDR1 SGHNT and CDR2 YENEEA.

This sequence joins TRBV27 and TRBJ2-1; 7 bases map to TRBD1. V dropped 2 bases and J dropped 9; count of bases not matched to a gene: 7. The CDR3 has 14 residues. The V gene's germline CDR1 is MNHEY and CDR2 SMNVEV (reference sequence). The DNA of the CDR3 is TGTGCCAGCAGTTTAGGGACAGTGGTCACTGAGCAGTTCTTC. It translates to CASSLGTVVTEQFF.

The V call is TRBV30, the J call TRBJ1-2; D not resolved. The CDR3 is 13 residues long. Per the germline V gene, CDR1 is GTSNPN and CDR2 is SVGIG (reference sequence). Trimming cost V 1 base and J 9 bases, with 15 bases left between them. This CDR3 is CAWSEGGLWSYTF. The DNA for the CDR3 is TGTGCCTGGAGTGAAGGAGGTCTATGGAGCTACACCTTC.

The chain combines TRBV27 with TRBJ2-7; no clear D. Germline CDR1 reads MNHEY; CDR2 reads SMNVEV (reference sequence). V lost 1 base and J lost 1, with 8 bases in between. This CDR3 region has 14 residues. CDR3 in DNA: TGTGCCAGCAGTTTATGGTCAGGTTCCTACGAGCAGTACTTC. Translating gives CASSLWSGSYEQYF.

J is TRBJ1-2 and V is TRBV11-3; D might be TRBD1 (6 bases). V was pared by 1 base and J by 0 bases, with 9 bases between. Germline-derived CDR1 and CDR2 are SGHNT and YENEEA. The CDR3 is made up of 15 amino acids. The CDR3 DNA reads TGTGCCAGCAGCTTAGGCAGGGGCCCTAACTATGGCTACACCTTC. Translated, it gives CASSLGRGPNYGYTF. The variable domain in full, completed from reference TRBV11-3 and TRBJ1-2, reads EAGVVQSPRYKIIEKKQPVAFWCNPISGHNTLYWYLQNLGQGPELLIRYENEEAVDDSQLPKDRFSAERLKGVDSTLKIQPAELGDSAVYLCASSLGRGPNYGYTFGSGTRLTVV.

The J gene is TRBJ2-5, the V gene TRBV18; D unresolved. The CDR3 sequence is 16 residues long. Deletions cut 1 base from V and 2 bases from J, with 14 bases between. Germline V gene sequence: CDR1 KGHSH, CDR2 LQKENI. For the CDR3, the DNA is TGTGCCAGCTCACCACGGCCGGCCAGGCCTCAAGAGACCCAGTACTTC. This codes for CASSPRPARPQETQYF.

This clone was found once. The V and J genes are TRBV21-1 and TRBJ1-2; TRBD1, the table's D call, was not compared with the DNA. TRBV21-1 is tagged as a pseudogene. The CDR3 is 13 amino acids. The DNA for the CDR3 is TGTGCCAGCATTTCAGGGGGCCCCTATGGCTACACCTTC. Encoded protein: CASISGGPYGYTF.

The V call is TRBV4-1, the J call TRBJ1-5, with 7 bases that match TRBD1. The CDR3 extends over 17 amino acids. Germline CDR1 is MGHRA and CDR2 is YSYEKL. J gave up 4 bases and V 4 bases, and 13 bases lay outside the gene matches. The CDR3 protein is CASSRKTGLVENQPQHF. The CDR3, as DNA: TGCGCCAGCAGCCGAAAGACAGGGTTGGTGGAAAATCAGCCCCAGCATTTT.